The entry that follows covers one T cell receptor (beta chain) sequence. Its antigen is currently unknown. The TRB cDNA libraries were prepared by 5' RACE with UMI labels. TCRdb re-analyzed the 5' RACE reads; it lists each CDR3 protein once, without DNA. The specimen's table records around 150,000 distinct CDR3 sequences. CDR1 is SGHNT, CDR2 YENEEA, per germline. The CDR3 spans 13 residues. The data were taken from a study of CXCR3-negative and CXCR3-positive naive CD8 T cells. Study observations and caveats: Both naive subsets, CXCR3-negative and CXCR3-positive, displayed similar TRBV-TRBJ usage, unlike memory cells. Greater hydrophobicity was found in TRB CDR3s of CXCR3-positive naive cells than of CXCR3-negative naive cells. Naive subsets showed comparable surface CD5, and TCR interaction strength was also inferred from TRB CDR3 physicochemistry.

CD45RO-CCR7+CD27+CD95- characterized naive CD8+ T cells. Sequenced material: naive CXCR3+ CD8+ T cells from blood. The sample's subset: CD45RO-CCR7+CD27+CD95- naive CD8+ T cells expressing CXCR3 (TNR3+). This clonotype was obtained from a human donor in good health. Some clones in this sample may be carry-over from other donors' samples. The chain is built from TRBV11-3 and TRBJ2-1; absent DNA, TCRdb's TRBD1 call cannot be checked. CDR3 loop: CASRPMGGNEQFF. The complete variable domain, with remaining parts taken from reference TRBV11-3 and TRBJ2-1, reads EAGVVQSPRYKIIEKKQPVAFWCNPISGHNTLYWYLQNLGQGPELLIRYENEEAVDDSQLPKDRFSAERLKGVDSTLKIQPAELGDSAVYLCASRPMGGNEQFFGPGTRLTVL.